This T cell receptor (beta chain) was sequenced in a study of blood T cell repertoires in COVID-19. CDR1 is SGHDN and CDR2 is FVKESK in the germline V gene. The CDR3 is 14 amino acids. Trimming stripped 4 bases from V and 5 bases from J, with 11 bases between. Original processing notes: Amplification of reference gene primers provided the estimated nucleated cell counts. Measured with immunoSEQ multiplex PCR; TCRdb has only the in-frame clones, and not every one. The V and J calls and clone size were taken over from that table, and D and trimming were inferred from the DNA. The table records approximately 52,000 clones, 75% to 90% of them present only once.

The sequenced sample was peripheral blood. The J gene is TRBJ1-4, the V gene TRBV14; a weak D match, TRBD1 (5 bases). The sequence derives from a man aged 60-69 years with acute or convalescent COVID-19. CDR3 protein: CASSPRTSNEKLFF. The CDR3 bases are TGTGCCAGCAGCCCCCGGACATCAAATGAAAAACTGTTTTTT.